This T cell receptor beta chain came from a study of blood T cell repertoires in COVID-19. Overall study context: From the United States, Italy and Spain came samples of acute and convalescent COVID-19.

Original methodology: The authors estimated nucleated cell counts from reference gene primer amplification. Profiled with immunoSEQ multiplex PCR; TCRdb holds only in-frame clones, not every one. V, J and clone size reflect that table, while D and trimming were determined from the DNA. This sample has about 220,000 clones, with 84% found just once. The CDR3 sequence is 15 residues long. With 6 bases removed from V and 6 bases from J, the gap between germline ends came to 17 bases. Germline lookup yields CDR1 SGHAT and CDR2 FQNNGV. This chain joins TRBV11-2 and TRBJ2-2, with a tentative D call TRBD1 (5 bases). The sequenced sample was peripheral blood. This TCR was recovered from a woman aged 55-70 years who had recovered from COVID-19. CDR3 in DNA: TGTGCCAGCAGATCAGGGAATGCTCGGGCCGGGGAGCTGTTTTTT. It encodes CASRSGNARAGELFF.